These T cell receptor beta chains were read from a single sample in a study of primary melanoma T cells and metastatic recurrence. The data were produced by immunoSEQ multiplex PCR, yet TCRdb's version contains in-frame clones alone and is incomplete. Of 120 to 150 clones in the sample, under 90% are singletons; the top ten hold roughly 17%. The material sequenced was melanoma tumor tissue. Receptor source: a human donor with melanoma. The CDR3 runs from the conserved cysteine through the conserved F or W. The D gene is left open where the match is weak. Only part of the rows carry a size: once, few, many, or a class if the clone is expanded.

>TRBV28|-|-|TRBJ2-5
CASSLTAETQYF
TGTGCCAGCAGTTTAACAGCAGAGACCCAGTACTTC
>TRBV6-8|-|TRBD1|TRBJ1-4
CASKDRGRGTTNEKLFF
TGTGCCAGCAAGGACAGGGGGCGAGGCACAACTAATGAAAAACTGTTTTTT
>TRBV11-3|-|TRBD2|TRBJ2-1
CASSPSITSGNEQFF
TGTGCCAGCAGCCCTAGTATAACTAGCGGGAATGAGCAGTTCTTC
>TRBV5-1|-|TRBD2|TRBJ2-1
CASSLMAGANEQFF
TGCGCCAGCAGCTTGATGGCGGGAGCCAATGAGCAGTTCTTC
>TRBV19|-|-|TRBJ2-1
CASSIGRDPYNEQFF
TGTGCCAGTAGTATAGGCAGGGACCCCTACAATGAGCAGTTCTTC
>TRBV6-8|-|TRBD1|TRBJ1-1
CASRVPGQGHTEAFF
TGTGCCAGCAGGGTCCCGGGACAGGGTCACACTGAAGCTTTCTTT
>TRBV11-3|-|TRBD1|TRBJ1-1
CASRRDRGSVATEAFF
TGTGCCAGCAGACGGGACAGGGGATCCGTGGCCACTGAAGCTTTCTTT
>TRBV28|-|TRBD1|TRBJ2-7
CASSPPDRYEQYF
TGTGCCAGCAGTCCTCCGGACAGGTACGAGCAGTACTTC
>TRBV10-3|-|TRBD2|TRBJ2-7
CAISESPTSGRNEQYF
TGTGCCATCAGTGAGTCGCCGACTAGCGGGAGAAACGAGCAGTACTTC
>TRBV11-3|-|-|TRBJ1-2
CASSFGSSTAYGYTF
TGTGCCAGCAGCTTTGGGAGCTCGACCGCCTATGGCTACACCTTC
>TRBV12-2|-|-|TRBJ1-5
CAGRDRVRLGNNQHF
TGTGCCGGCCGGGACAGGGTTCGGCTAGGCAACAACCAGCATTTT
>TRBV11-3|-|-|TRBJ2-1
CASSLEPSSNEQFF
TGTGCCAGCAGCTTAGAACCCAGTTCGAATGAGCAGTTCTTC
>TRBV11-3|-|TRBD1|TRBJ1-1
CASSPNRGSEEAFF
TGTGCCAGCAGCCCGAACAGGGGCTCAGAAGAAGCTTTCTTT
>TRBV19|few|-|TRBJ1-1
CASSTQMNTEAFF
TGTGCCAGTAGTACCCAAATGAACACTGAAGCTTTCTTT
>TRBV29-1|once|-|TRBJ2-1
CSAGDGVGREQFF
TGCAGCGCGGGAGACGGGGTCGGGCGCGAGCAGTTCTTC
>TRBV5-1|-|TRBD1|TRBJ2-1
CASSPMGQGYNEQFF
TGCGCCAGCAGCCCGATGGGACAGGGTTACAATGAGCAGTTCTTC
>TRBV11-3|-|-|TRBJ2-3
CASSWGRGTDTQYF
TGTGCCAGCAGCTGGGGCAGGGGCACAGATACGCAGTATTTT
>TRBV29-1|-|TRBD1|TRBJ2-2
CSASGGRDRRSGELFF
TGCAGCGCCTCAGGGGGTCGGGACCGACGGTCCGGGGAGCTGTTTTTT
>TRBV11-3|-|-|TRBJ2-2
CASSWTLLRSGELFF
TGTGCCAGCAGCTGGACCTTACTTAGATCCGGGGAGCTGTTTTTT
>TRBV23-1|-|TRBD1|TRBJ2-7
CASSSDRGREQYF
TGCGCCAGCAGTTCGGACAGGGGGCGCGAGCAGTACTTC
>TRBV6-8|-|-|TRBJ2-7
CASSEMSYEQYF
TGTGCCAGCAGTGAGATGTCTTACGAGCAGTACTTC
>TRBV29-1|-|-|TRBJ2-1
CSVSPTYNEQFF
TGCAGCGTTAGTCCTACTTACAATGAGCAGTTCTTC
>TRBV19|once|TRBD1|TRBJ2-7
CASSIGTGTYEQYF
TGTGCCAGTAGTATCGGGACAGGAACCTATGAGCAGTACTTC
>TRBV30|-|TRBD1|TRBJ1-4
CAWRHTGGSNEKLFF
TGTGCCTGGAGGCACACAGGGGGGTCTAATGAAAAACTGTTTTTT
>TRBV10-2|-|-|TRBJ2-2
CASSEGPSGTGELFF
TGCGCCAGCAGTGAGGGTCCAAGTGGCACCGGGGAGCTGTTTTTT
>TRBV23-1|-|-|TRBJ2-3
CASSPEEGDTQYF
TGCGCCAGCAGCCCCGAGGAGGGAGATACGCAGTATTTT
>TRBV11-3|-|-|TRBJ2-3
CASSLGQPSTDTQYF
TGTGCCAGCAGCTTAGGGCAGCCTAGCACAGATACGCAGTATTTT
>TRBV6-7|-|-|TRBJ1-2
CASRVGYGYTF
TGTGCCAGCAGGGTAGGCTATGGCTACACCTTC
>TRBV19|few|-|TRBJ2-2
CASSIRGPPHTGELFF
TGTGCCAGTAGTATAAGGGGACCTCCTCACACCGGGGAGCTGTTTTTT
>TRBV11-3|-|TRBD1|TRBJ1-1
CASSLARRGRGGTEAFF
TGTGCCAGCAGCTTGGCCAGAAGGGGGCGAGGGGGCACTGAAGCTTTCTTT
>TRBV11-3|once|-|TRBJ1-1
CASSLDARVGTEAFF
TGTGCCAGCAGCTTAGACGCCCGCGTGGGCACTGAAGCTTTCTTT
>TRBV23-1|-|-|TRBJ2-7
CAYGTADSYEQYF
TGCGCCTACGGAACAGCGGATTCCTACGAGCAGTACTTC
>TRBV11-3|-|-|TRBJ1-2
CASYYHISRKTYGYTF
TGTGCCAGCTATTATCATATCTCGCGAAAGACCTATGGCTACACCTTC